A selection of T cell receptor beta chains follows, all from one sample in a study of blood T cell repertoires in COVID-19. The repertoire was sequenced with immunoSEQ multiplex PCR; TCRdb's copy has only in-frame clones and lacks some. The sample lists under 350,000 clones, more than 75% occurring once. Sequences were obtained from peripheral blood. The receptor set was obtained from a man between 70 and 80 years old with acute or convalescent COVID-19. CDR3s leave out the opening cysteine and the closing phenylalanine or tryptophan. Each record gives: V gene, J gene, CDR3 protein.

V gene: TRBV2
J gene: TRBJ1-1
CDR3 protein: ASSEQGAGTEAF

V gene: TRBV24-1
J gene: TRBJ1-5
CDR3 protein: ATSPRQADNQPQH

V gene: TRBV29-1
J gene: TRBJ2-5
CDR3 protein: SVGEGQPKETQY

V gene: TRBV7-2
J gene: TRBJ2-3
CDR3 protein: ASSLSGSTDTQY

V gene: TRBV6-6
J gene: TRBJ1-6
CDR3 protein: ASSPGSNSPLH

V gene: TRBV5-1
J gene: TRBJ2-2
CDR3 protein: ASSWNQGAQTGELF

V gene: TRBV14
J gene: TRBJ2-1
CDR3 protein: ASSQLRGPEQF

V gene: TRBV21-1
J gene: TRBJ2-1
CDR3 protein: ASSFCVTIAGQGDFHLF

V gene: TRBV28
J gene: TRBJ1-2
CDR3 protein: ASRTRGFGYT

V gene: TRBV4-3
J gene: TRBJ2-3
CDR3 protein: ASSQDRSRAGATTDTQY

V gene: TRBV6-5
J gene: TRBJ2-3
CDR3 protein: ASRPGQGGDTQY

V gene: TRBV9
J gene: TRBJ1-2
CDR3 protein: ASSVDAGVVNYGYT

V gene: TRBV19
J gene: TRBJ1-5
CDR3 protein: ASSIEPPERNQPQH

V gene: TRBV11-2
J gene: TRBJ2-7
CDR3 protein: ASSLDRGGYYEQY

V gene: TRBV5-1
J gene: TRBJ2-6
CDR3 protein: ASWSGAISGANVLT

V gene: TRBV19
J gene: TRBJ1-1
CDR3 protein: ASSTGQGITEAF

V gene: TRBV18
J gene: TRBJ2-7
CDR3 protein: ASSQTTGQGAVQY

V gene: TRBV5-6
J gene: TRBJ1-2
CDR3 protein: ASSFEDYGYT

V gene: TRBV11-2
J gene: TRBJ1-6
CDR3 protein: ASSLVSNSPLH

V gene: TRBV20-1
J gene: TRBJ2-3
CDR3 protein: SASLPFLAASTDTQY

V gene: TRBV27
J gene: TRBJ1-5
CDR3 protein: ASGTGGVQPQH

V gene: TRBV7-2
J gene: TRBJ1-1
CDR3 protein: ASSLAGTGGTEAF

V gene: TRBV4-2
J gene: TRBJ1-3
CDR3 protein: ASSRTSDTIY

V gene: TRBV13
J gene: TRBJ1-1
CDR3 protein: ASSLGPRRVTEAF

V gene: TRBV5-1
J gene: TRBJ1-1
CDR3 protein: ASSKRTGEISEAF

V gene: TRBV28
J gene: TRBJ2-5
CDR3 protein: ASSAPGLAGRGTQY

V gene: TRBV30
J gene: TRBJ2-3
CDR3 protein: AWSGGYQDTQY

V gene: TRBV4-2
J gene: TRBJ2-1
CDR3 protein: ASSQSERGQYEQF

V gene: TRBV10-2
J gene: TRBJ1-2
CDR3 protein: ATAGQGTSNYGYT

V gene: TRBV28
J gene: TRBJ2-1
CDR3 protein: ASSRSRFSEQF

V gene: TRBV4-1
J gene: TRBJ1-5
CDR3 protein: ASSQGEGVNLNQPQH

V gene: TRBV6-5
J gene: TRBJ2-2
CDR3 protein: ASSSTSARVTGELF

V gene: TRBV19
J gene: TRBJ1-5
CDR3 protein: ASGGGSRNQPQH

V gene: TRBV28
J gene: TRBJ2-7
CDR3 protein: ASSLAGSRPYEQY

V gene: TRBV25-1
J gene: TRBJ2-5
CDR3 protein: ASSPTLGLETQY

V gene: TRBV6-2/TRBV6-3
J gene: TRBJ1-1
CDR3 protein: ASSYGRGSGNTEAF

V gene: TRBV28
J gene: TRBJ1-5
CDR3 protein: ASSFQSGGNQPQH

V gene: TRBV5-4
J gene: TRBJ2-3
CDR3 protein: ASSLFASGGARDTQY

V gene: TRBV25-1
J gene: TRBJ1-1
CDR3 protein: ASSVLTEAF

V gene: TRBV2
J gene: TRBJ1-5
CDR3 protein: ASRDRPYSNQPQH

V gene: TRBV15
J gene: TRBJ1-4
CDR3 protein: ATSIGTGFEKLF

V gene: TRBV4-1
J gene: TRBJ1-6
CDR3 protein: ASSQETGGVGPLH

V gene: TRBV28
J gene: TRBJ2-2
CDR3 protein: ATQGPNTGELF

V gene: TRBV30
J gene: TRBJ2-3
CDR3 protein: AWSVKAGVTDTQY

V gene: TRBV27
J gene: TRBJ1-2
CDR3 protein: ASSRDSFNYGYT

V gene: TRBV2
J gene: TRBJ1-6
CDR3 protein: ASSEEAGRNSPLH

V gene: TRBV10-3
J gene: TRBJ1-5
CDR3 protein: AISEQGQPQH

V gene: TRBV19
J gene: TRBJ1-1
CDR3 protein: ASSIGTGPTEAF

V gene: TRBV27
J gene: TRBJ2-1
CDR3 protein: ASSSRVLGNEQF

V gene: TRBV6-5
J gene: TRBJ1-2
CDR3 protein: ASSYGLGGNYGYT